The sequence of this T cell receptor (beta chain) was determined in a study of T cells in Graves' hyperthyroidism and ophthalmopathy. Study observations and caveats: The blood repertoire included most of the expanded thyroid clonotypes above 0.001. Using 13 V-J features, a model discriminated ophthalmopathy from stable hyperthyroidism.

Using RNA transcripts as the source, TCR beta CDR3 regions were amplified. The HTBI set primed first-round TCR CDR3 RT-PCR. TCRdb redid the calling of the multiplex PCR reads with MiXCR, one entry per CDR3 protein. The profile shows about 610,000 distinct CDR3 sequences, roughly 50% of them singletons. When ophthalmopathy did not progress within 18 months, Graves' hyperthyroidism was considered stable. The patients, who ranged from 18 to 65 in age, presented with newly diagnosed hyperthyroidism lasting under 2 months. About this clonotype: No antigen is known for it.

V lost 1 base and J lost 5; bases outside the gene matches: 4. Looked up from germline, CDR1 is SGHTA and CDR2 is FQGNSA. The CDR3 is made up of 14 amino acids. Sequencing was carried out using peripheral blood or thyroid tissue (not recorded which). The receptor's source is a young woman with Graves' hyperthyroidism. The V gene is TRBV7-2, the J gene TRBJ2-7, with TRBD2 identical over 8 bases. The CDR3 spells CASSLVSGSHEQYF. CDR3 coding DNA: TGTGCCAGCAGCTTAGTAAGCGGGAGCCACGAGCAGTACTTC.